A selection of T cell receptor beta chains follows, all from one sample in a study of OX40 agonist ivuxolimab in advanced cancers. TCRdb keeps only in-frame clones here, not all; method: immunoSEQ multiplex PCR. The table shows approximately 89,000 clones, with 70% to 90% occurring only once. Sequencing used CD4+ or CD8+ T cells sorted from blood, obtained in a trial of the OX40 agonist ivuxolimab. The receptors originated from an adult with an advanced solid tumor such as melanoma, head and neck, liver or kidney cancer. Both conserved end residues are part of each CDR3. A D gene is named only where the DNA matches it firmly. Clone size is stated in some rows and not others, as once, few, many or a class when expanded.

v_gene: TRBV6-6; d_gene: TRBD1; j_gene: TRBJ1-2; len: 13; abundance: -; CDR3aa: CASTTDRDRGYTF; CDR3nt: TGTGCCAGCACCACAGACAGGGACCGTGGCTACACCTTC
v_gene: TRBV5-1; d_gene: -; j_gene: TRBJ2-6; len: 16; abundance: -; CDR3aa: CASSLEVFSGANVLTF; CDR3nt: TGCGCCAGCAGCTTGGAAGTTTTCTCTGGGGCCAACGTCCTGACTTTC
v_gene: TRBV19; d_gene: -; j_gene: TRBJ1-6; len: 15; abundance: once; CDR3aa: CASSIAGSSRLPLHF; CDR3nt: TGTGCCAGTAGTATAGCGGGATCTTCTCGGTTACCCCTCCACTTT
v_gene: TRBV7-9; d_gene: -; j_gene: TRBJ2-3; len: 13; abundance: -; CDR3aa: CASSLEGTDTQYF; CDR3nt: TGTGCCAGCAGCTTAGAAGGGACAGATACGCAGTATTTT
v_gene: TRBV6-1; d_gene: -; j_gene: TRBJ1-4; len: 15; abundance: -; CDR3aa: CASSEGSATNEKLFF; CDR3nt: TGTGCCAGCAGTGAAGGTTCCGCAACTAATGAAAAACTGTTTTTT
v_gene: TRBV5-1; d_gene: -; j_gene: TRBJ2-7; len: 13; abundance: -; CDR3aa: CASSRGAGYEQYF; CDR3nt: TGCGCCAGCAGCCGCGGAGCAGGATACGAGCAGTACTTC
v_gene: TRBV4-1; d_gene: -; j_gene: TRBJ2-5; len: 14; abundance: -; CDR3aa: CASSQVETAGTQYF; CDR3nt: TGCGCCAGCAGCCAAGTCGAGACAGCAGGGACCCAGTACTTC
v_gene: TRBV28; d_gene: -; j_gene: TRBJ1-5; len: 13; abundance: -; CDR3aa: CASSLSLHQPQHF; CDR3nt: TGTGCCAGCAGTTTATCGCTGCATCAGCCCCAGCATTTT
v_gene: TRBV11-2; d_gene: -; j_gene: TRBJ2-2; len: 14; abundance: -; CDR3aa: CASSLTGLTGELFF; CDR3nt: TGTGCCAGCAGCCTAACAGGGTTGACCGGGGAGCTGTTTTTT
v_gene: TRBV6-6; d_gene: TRBD1; j_gene: TRBJ2-4; len: 15; abundance: -; CDR3aa: CASRPTGIAKNIQYF; CDR3nt: TGTGCCAGCAGACCGACAGGGATAGCCAAAAACATTCAGTACTTC
v_gene: TRBV30; d_gene: -; j_gene: TRBJ1-2; len: 12; abundance: -; CDR3aa: CAGINPDVGSTF; CDR3nt: TGTGCCGGAATTAACCCCGACGTGGGATCCACCTTC
v_gene: TRBV6-1; d_gene: -; j_gene: TRBJ1-2; len: 16; abundance: -; CDR3aa: CASSGGDQGRVRGYTF; CDR3nt: TGTGCCAGCAGTGGAGGTGATCAGGGTCGGGTCCGAGGCTACACCTTC
v_gene: TRBV6-5; d_gene: -; j_gene: TRBJ2-2; len: 14; abundance: -; CDR3aa: CASSRTLYTGELFF; CDR3nt: TGTGCCAGCAGTAGAACGTTGTACACCGGGGAGCTGTTTTTT
v_gene: TRBV14; d_gene: -; j_gene: TRBJ2-2; len: 15; abundance: -; CDR3aa: CASSQRNFNTGELFF; CDR3nt: TGTGCCAGCAGCCAACGAAACTTTAACACCGGGGAGCTGTTTTTT
v_gene: TRBV27; d_gene: -; j_gene: TRBJ2-5; len: 16; abundance: -; CDR3aa: CASSSPGAGPQETQYF; CDR3nt: TGTGCCAGCAGTTCTCCCGGGGCAGGGCCCCAAGAGACCCAGTACTTC
v_gene: TRBV7-2; d_gene: -; j_gene: TRBJ2-7; len: 15; abundance: -; CDR3aa: CASSFSRGVGYEQYF; CDR3nt: TGTGCCAGCAGCTTCTCCAGGGGAGTAGGGTACGAGCAGTACTTC
v_gene: TRBV30; d_gene: -; j_gene: TRBJ1-1; len: 15; abundance: -; CDR3aa: CAWRLLGLLNTEAFF; CDR3nt: TGTGCCTGGAGACTCTTGGGACTGCTGAACACTGAAGCTTTCTTT
v_gene: TRBV6-5; d_gene: TRBD1; j_gene: TRBJ2-5; len: 15; abundance: -; CDR3aa: CASSWDRGTSGTQYF; CDR3nt: TGTGCCAGCAGTTGGGACAGGGGAACTTCGGGGACCCAGTACTTC
v_gene: TRBV6-5; d_gene: -; j_gene: TRBJ1-3; len: 15; abundance: -; CDR3aa: CASSYTGKSGNTIYF; CDR3nt: TGTGCCAGCAGTTACACAGGGAAATCTGGAAACACCATATATTTT
v_gene: TRBV6-6; d_gene: -; j_gene: TRBJ2-3; len: 14; abundance: -; CDR3aa: CASRQAGIQNTQYF; CDR3nt: TGTGCCAGCAGACAGGCGGGGATTCAGAATACGCAGTATTTT